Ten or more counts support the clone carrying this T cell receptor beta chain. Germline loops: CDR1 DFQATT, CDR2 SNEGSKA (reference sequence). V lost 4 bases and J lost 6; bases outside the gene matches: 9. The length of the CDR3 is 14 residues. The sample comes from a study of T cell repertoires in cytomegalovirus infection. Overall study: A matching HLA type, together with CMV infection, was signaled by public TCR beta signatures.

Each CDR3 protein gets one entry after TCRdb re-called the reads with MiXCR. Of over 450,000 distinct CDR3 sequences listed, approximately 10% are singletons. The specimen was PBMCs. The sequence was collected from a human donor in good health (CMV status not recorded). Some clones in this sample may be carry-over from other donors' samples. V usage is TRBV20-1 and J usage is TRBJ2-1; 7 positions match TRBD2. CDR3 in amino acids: CSAKRDTVFNEQFF. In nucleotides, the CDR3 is TGCAGTGCTAAGCGGGATACGGTTTTCAATGAGCAGTTCTTC.